These 26 T cell receptor beta chains share one sample of origin, sequenced in a study of OX40 agonist ivuxolimab in advanced cancers. The method was immunoSEQ multiplex PCR; TCRdb's version includes in-frame clones alone and lacks a portion of them. The sample has approximately 52,000 clones, 90% to 95% seen once. The source was CD4+ or CD8+ T cells sorted from blood, collected in a trial of the OX40 agonist ivuxolimab. Source of these receptors: an adult with an advanced solid tumor such as melanoma, head and neck, liver or kidney cancer.

This chain connects TRBV9 to TRBJ2-3; D not resolved. This CDR3 spans 14 amino acids. Trimming removed 0 bases from V and 2 bases from J, with 7 bases in between. The V gene's germline CDR1 is SGDLS and CDR2 YYNGEE. The DNA for the CDR3 is TGTGCCAGCAGCGTAGGGTCTGACACAGATACGCAGTATTTT. Translated, it gives CASSVGSDTDTQYF.

The chain couples TRBV6-1 to TRBJ1-4; tentatively, D is TRBD1 (5 bases). Germline loops: CDR1 MNHNS, CDR2 SASEGT. The CDR3 has 15 residues. The V end was cut by 5 bases, the J end by 3 bases, with 13 bases between. This CDR3 reads CASSPTGGANEKLFF. CDR3 DNA: TGTGCCAGCAGTCCAACGGGGGGTGCTAATGAAAAACTGTTTTTT.

This rearrangement joins TRBV2 to TRBJ1-2, with D unclear. V lost 6 bases and J 0 bases, leaving 14 bases between the germline ends. The CDR3 has 15 amino acids. Looked up from germline, CDR1 is SNHLY and CDR2 is FYNNEI. The CDR3 here is CASREGSSSNYGYTF. CDR3 bases: TGTGCCAGCAGGGAGGGTTCTTCCTCTAACTATGGCTACACCTTC.

In this sample, this clone turned up once. This chain uses TRBV27 with TRBJ2-2; TRBD1 might be the D (5 bases). Germline CDR1 is MNHEY and CDR2 is SMNVEV (reference sequence). V lost 3 bases and J lost 1, with 6 bases in between. The CDR3 contains 14 residues. CDR3 in amino acids: CASSFDRNTGELFF. The CDR3 DNA is TGTGCCAGCAGTTTCGACAGGAACACCGGGGAGCTGTTTTTT.

The chain combines TRBV15 with TRBJ2-6; D is possibly TRBD1 (6 bases). V lost 4 bases to trimming and J lost 0 bases, with 13 bases between them. Germline V gene lookup returns CDR1 LNHNV and CDR2 YYDKDF (reference sequence). This CDR3 comprises 17 residues. DNA of the CDR3: TGTGCCACCAGCACCTGGACAGCTGACTCTGGGGCCAACGTCCTGACTTTC. It codes for CATSTWTADSGANVLTF.

This clone was seen a single time. The V call is TRBV4-1, the J call TRBJ2-1; the D is unclear. The CDR3 runs 16 residues. Germline V gene sequence: CDR1 MGHRA, CDR2 YSYEKL. Between the trimmed V and J ends, which lost 0 bases and 4 bases, there was a span of 13 bases. The DNA of the CDR3 is TGCGCCAGCAGCCAAGATATTGCAGAGAATTACAATGAGCAGTTCTTC. It is translated as CASSQDIAENYNEQFF.

This chain joins TRBV6-5 and TRBJ2-7; D unresolved. V was trimmed by 4 bases and J by 3 bases, leaving 10 bases between them. The CDR3 extends over 13 amino acids. Germline CDR1 reads MNHEY; CDR2 reads SVGAGI. The CDR3 here is CASSSPAFYEQYF. Written as DNA, the CDR3 is TGTGCCAGCAGTTCTCCGGCGTTCTACGAGCAGTACTTC.

The chain couples TRBV9 to TRBJ2-1; 10 nucleotides line up with TRBD2. The CDR3 has 16 amino acids. V trimming: 0 bases; J trimming: 4 bases; junction bases outside the gene matches: 4. The V gene's germline CDR1 is SGDLS and CDR2 YYNGEE. The CDR3 coding sequence is TGTGCCAGCAGCGTAGGTGGGACTAGCGTGTACAATGAGCAGTTCTTC. Its translation: CASSVGGTSVYNEQFF.

This rearrangement joins TRBV27 to TRBJ2-1; D assignment may be TRBD1 or TRBD2 (6 bases each). V was pared by 5 bases and J by 0 bases, with 23 bases between. CDR3 length: 19 residues. CDR1 and CDR2 (germline): MNHEY, SMNVEV (reference sequence). CDR3 sequence (DNA): TGTGCCAGCAGTCTTATTGGGGTAAGGGGGGTACTCTCCTACAATGAGCAGTTCTTC. Protein sequence: CASSLIGVRGVLSYNEQFF.

This clone was seen only a few times. J is TRBJ1-2 and V is TRBV5-5; D perhaps matches TRBD1 (5 bases). V lost 1 base to trimming and J lost 6 bases, with 13 bases between them. Germline CDR1 reads SGHKS; CDR2 reads YYEKEE (reference sequence). This CDR3 is built from 14 residues. The CDR3 spells CASSLRNRGDGYTF. CDR3 DNA sequence: TGTGCCAGCAGCTTGCGCAACAGAGGGGATGGCTACACCTTC.

V is TRBV9 and J is TRBJ2-3; tentatively, D is TRBD2 (5 bases). Trimming took off 0 bases at V and 9 bases at J, with 14 bases between the two ends. This CDR3 has 14 amino acids. CDR1 and CDR2 from the germline V gene are SGDLS and YYNGEE. The CDR3 sequence is CASSVEGAERTQYF. The CDR3 DNA reads TGTGCCAGCAGCGTAGAGGGAGCAGAGAGGACGCAGTATTTT.

The chain uses TRBV28 and TRBJ2-1; perhaps TRBD1 as D (6 bases). The CDR3 sequence is 15 residues long. Trimming pared 6 bases from V and 0 bases from J, leaving 12 bases between. The germline V gene encodes CDR1 MDHEN and CDR2 SYDVKM. The CDR3 sequence: CASSSGVPSYNEQFF. The CDR3, as DNA: TGTGCCAGCAGCTCAGGGGTCCCCTCCTACAATGAGCAGTTCTTC.

This rearrangement joins TRBV4-1 to TRBJ2-2; no clear D gene. Germline V gene sequence: CDR1 MGHRA, CDR2 YSYEKL. The V end was cut by 2 bases, the J end by 4 bases, with 5 bases between. The CDR3 consists of 13 residues. The CDR3, as DNA: TGCGCCAGCAGCCAACTTGGCACCGGGGAGCTGTTTTTT. It yields the protein CASSQLGTGELFF.

In this sample, this clone turned up a few times. The J gene is TRBJ1-1, the V gene TRBV27; D is undetermined. CDR1 and CDR2 from the germline V gene are MNHEY and SMNVEV (reference sequence). V was clipped by 2 bases and J by 5 bases, with 9 bases between them. The CDR3 loop spans 13 amino acids. The chain's CDR3 is CASSLGRRTEAFF. The DNA for the CDR3 is TGTGCCAGCAGTTTAGGGAGGCGGACTGAAGCTTTCTTT.

This chain links TRBV7-9 with TRBJ1-1, with TRBD1 identical over 7 bases. Germline V CDR1 and CDR2: SEHNR, FQNEAQ (reference sequence). This CDR3 contains 16 residues. The junction had 15 bases not matched to a gene; V was cut back by 4 bases and J by 7 bases. The CDR3 DNA is TGTGCCAGCAGCTCTACCCTCCACAGACAGGGCGTTGAAGCTTTCTTT. It codes for CASSSTLHRQGVEAFF.

The J gene is TRBJ2-1, the V gene TRBV7-9; perhaps TRBD2 as D (6 bases). V lost 5 bases, J lost 2 bases, and 10 bases lay in between. Germline V CDR1 and CDR2: SEHNR, FQNEAQ (reference sequence). The CDR3 runs 14 residues. The CDR3 loop is CASSQAGPYNEQFF. The CDR3, as DNA: TGTGCCAGCAGCCAAGCGGGCCCCTACAATGAGCAGTTCTTC.

CDR3 amino acids: CASSSTSGSNETQYF. CDR3 sequence (DNA): TGTGCCAGCAGCTCTACTAGCGGGAGTAACGAGACCCAGTACTTC. V is TRBV13 and J is TRBJ2-5; 11 nucleotides match TRBD2. This CDR3 spans 15 amino acids. Losses at the gene ends were 4 bases for V and 5 bases for J; bases not matched to a gene: 6. Germline V gives CDR1 PRHDT, CDR2 FYEKMQ (reference sequence). Filled out from reference TRBV13 and TRBJ2-5, the complete variable domain reads AAGVIQSPRHLIKEKRETATLKCYPIPRHDTVYWYQQGPGQDPQFLISFYEKMQSDKGSIPDRFSAQQFSDYHSELNMSSLELGDSALYFCASSSTSGSNETQYFGPGTRLLVL.

The V call is TRBV29-1, the J call TRBJ2-5; no definite D call. The germline V gene encodes CDR1 SQVTM and CDR2 ANQGSEA. Between the trimmed V and J ends, which lost 2 bases and 5 bases, there was a span of 18 bases. This CDR3 region has 15 residues. Here the CDR3 DNA reads TGCAGCGTTGAAATGGTGGCAGGCTTGCGGGAGACCCAGTACTTC. It specifies CSVEMVAGLRETQYF.

The CDR3 region is CASSPLVGAQYF. DNA for the CDR3: TGTGCCAGCAGTCCTCTTGTTGGGGCCCAGTACTTC. The V gene is TRBV27, the J gene TRBJ2-5; D ambiguous. CDR3 length: 12 residues. From germline, CDR1 is MNHEY and CDR2 SMNVEV (reference sequence). V was trimmed by 5 bases and J by 9 bases, leaving 13 bases between them.

V gene TRBV7-2 combines with J gene TRBJ2-4; D perhaps matches TRBD1 (6 bases). Germline CDR1 and CDR2: SGHTA and FQGNSA. The CDR3 loop spans 14 amino acids. Trimming left V 1 base short and J 7 bases short, with 11 bases between. The CDR3 sequence: CASSLDRTENIQYF. In nucleotides, the CDR3 is TGTGCCAGCAGCTTAGATCGGACAGAGAACATTCAGTACTTC.

This clone was detected once. The chain couples TRBV10-3 to TRBJ2-1; 8 nucleotides agree with TRBD2. Trimming removed 0 bases from V and 2 bases from J; junction bases left unmatched: 6. Germline CDR1 and CDR2: ENHRY and SYGVKD. The CDR3 extends over 17 amino acids. This CDR3 reads CAISESGSGSPYNEQFF. The CDR3 nucleotides are TGTGCCATCAGTGAGTCTGGGAGCGGGAGTCCCTACAATGAGCAGTTCTTC.

The V and J genes are TRBV28 and TRBJ1-5, with a tentative D call TRBD1 (6 bases). The CDR3 contains 15 residues. The V end lost 3 bases, the J end lost 3 bases, and 12 bases lay between the germline ends. CDR1 and CDR2 from the germline V gene are MDHEN and SYDVKM. The CDR3 DNA reads TGTGCCAGCAGTTTGGAGCAGGGGCTCAATCAGCCCCAGCATTTT. It yields the protein CASSLEQGLNQPQHF.

This chain uses TRBV9 with TRBJ2-2; TRBD2 matches 10 bases. The V and J ends lost 0 bases and 6 bases, in that order; junction bases with no gene match: 8. CDR1 and CDR2 (germline): SGDLS, YYNGEE. The CDR3 totals 17 residues. CDR3 sequence (DNA): TGTGCCAGCAGCGTAGCGTCTAGCGGGAGTAAAGCCGGGGAGCTGTTTTTT. Translating it yields CASSVASSGSKAGELFF.

The chain carries TRBV18 and TRBJ2-3; tentatively, D is TRBD2 (6 bases). Germline-derived CDR1 and CDR2 are KGHSH and LQKENI. V lost 3 bases and J lost 1, with 14 bases in between. The CDR3 runs 16 residues. DNA for the CDR3: TGTGCCAGCTCACCCCCGGGTGGAGGGGGCACAGATACGCAGTATTTT. It translates to CASSPPGGGGTDTQYF.

J is TRBJ2-3 and V is TRBV7-8; D is undetermined. This CDR3 has 16 amino acids. From germline, CDR1 is SGHVS and CDR2 FQNEAQ. Trimming stripped 2 bases from V and 0 bases from J, with 12 bases between. The CDR3 spells CASSLWSSFSTDTQYF. The CDR3 DNA sequence: TGTGCCAGCAGCTTATGGTCTTCCTTTAGCACAGATACGCAGTATTTT. Full variable domain (missing parts from reference TRBV7-8 and TRBJ2-3): GAGVSQSPRYKVAKRGQDVALRCDPISGHVSLFWYQQALGQGPEFLTYFQNEAQLDKSGLPSDRFFAERPEGSVSTLKIQRTQQEDSAVYLCASSLWSSFSTDTQYFGPGTRLTVL.

The gene calls are TRBV27 and TRBJ2-1; D is unclear. The CDR3 totals 12 residues. The ends were cut back, 4 bases at V and 8 bases at J, with 9 bases in the middle. Germline values: CDR1 MNHEY, CDR2 SMNVEV (reference sequence). As DNA, the CDR3 is TGTGCCAGCAGTTGGTCTAACCATGAGCAGTTCTTC. Protein: CASSWSNHEQFF.